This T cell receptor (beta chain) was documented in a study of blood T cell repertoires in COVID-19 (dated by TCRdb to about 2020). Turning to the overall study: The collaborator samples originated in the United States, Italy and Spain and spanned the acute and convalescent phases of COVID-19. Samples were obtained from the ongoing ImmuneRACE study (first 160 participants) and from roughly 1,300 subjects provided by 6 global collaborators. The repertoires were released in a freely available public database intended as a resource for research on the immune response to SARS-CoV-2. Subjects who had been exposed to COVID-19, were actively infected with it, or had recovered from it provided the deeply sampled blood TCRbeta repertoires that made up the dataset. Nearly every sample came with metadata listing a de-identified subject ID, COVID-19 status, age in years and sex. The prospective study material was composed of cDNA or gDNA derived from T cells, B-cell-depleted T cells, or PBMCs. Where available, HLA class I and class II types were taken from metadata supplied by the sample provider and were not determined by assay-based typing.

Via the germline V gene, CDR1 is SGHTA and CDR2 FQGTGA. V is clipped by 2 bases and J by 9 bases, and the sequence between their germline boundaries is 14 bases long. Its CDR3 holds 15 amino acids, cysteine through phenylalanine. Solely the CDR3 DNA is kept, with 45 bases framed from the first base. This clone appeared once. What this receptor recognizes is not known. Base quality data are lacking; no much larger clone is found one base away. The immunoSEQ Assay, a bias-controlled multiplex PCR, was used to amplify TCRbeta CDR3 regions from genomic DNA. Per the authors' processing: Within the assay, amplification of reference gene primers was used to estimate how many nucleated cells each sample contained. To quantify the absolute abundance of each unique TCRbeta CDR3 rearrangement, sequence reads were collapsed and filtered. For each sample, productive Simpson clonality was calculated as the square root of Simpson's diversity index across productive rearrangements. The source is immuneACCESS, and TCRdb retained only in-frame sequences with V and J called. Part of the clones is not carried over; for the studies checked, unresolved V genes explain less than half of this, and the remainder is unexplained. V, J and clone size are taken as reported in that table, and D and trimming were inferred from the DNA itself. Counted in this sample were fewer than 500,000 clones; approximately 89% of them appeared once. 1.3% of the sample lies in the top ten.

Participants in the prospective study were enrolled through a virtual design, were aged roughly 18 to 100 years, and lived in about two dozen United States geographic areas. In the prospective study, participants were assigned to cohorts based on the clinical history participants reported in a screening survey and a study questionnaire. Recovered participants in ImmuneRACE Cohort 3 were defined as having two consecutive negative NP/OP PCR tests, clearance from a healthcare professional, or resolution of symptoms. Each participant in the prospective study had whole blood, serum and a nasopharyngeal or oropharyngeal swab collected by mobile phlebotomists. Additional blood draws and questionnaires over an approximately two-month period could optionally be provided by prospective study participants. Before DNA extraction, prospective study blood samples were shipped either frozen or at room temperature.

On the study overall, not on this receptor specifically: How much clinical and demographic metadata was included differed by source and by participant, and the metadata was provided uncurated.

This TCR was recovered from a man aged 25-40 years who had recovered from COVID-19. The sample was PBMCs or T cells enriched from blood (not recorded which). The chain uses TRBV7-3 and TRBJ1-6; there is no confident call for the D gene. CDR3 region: CASSLDRDWGSPLHF. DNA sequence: TGTGCCAGCAGCTTAGACCGGGATTGGGGTTCACCCCTCCACTTT.